This T cell receptor (beta chain) was recovered during a study of PD-L1 blockade in urothelial cancer. Study summary: Dosed intravenously at 1,200 mg every 3 weeks, atezolizumab was initiated by patients around 2014.

CDR1 is WSHSY and CDR2 is SAAADI in the germline V gene. The germline V and J ends were trimmed by 6 bases and 3 bases, with 15 bases remaining between them. The CDR3 runs to 15 residues. Profiling relied on immunoSEQ multiplex PCR, and the TCRdb table lists in-frame clones only, not all of them. The sample records around 20,000 clones, around 88% being singletons. The sequencing used PBMCs, collected around atezolizumab (anti-PD-L1) treatment. The sequence was collected from a man aged 45-60 years with urothelial cancer. The chain uses TRBV10-2 and TRBJ2-4, with TRBD2 as a possible D gene (6 bases). CDR3 loop: CASRATDGGKNIQYF. The CDR3, as DNA: TGCGCCAGCAGGGCCACTGACGGGGGCAAAAACATTCAGTACTTC.